This passage covers 23 T cell receptor beta chains from one sample sequenced in a study of cytomegalovirus exposure and HLA in healthy donors. Sequencing used immunoSEQ multiplex PCR; TCRdb keeps in-frame clones, though not all of them. Here the sample spans 300,000 to 400,000 clones, 80% to 90% being singletons. The sample was PBMCs. The receptor source for this set is a woman younger than 35 in good health and CMV-seronegative.

The chain has TRBV18 and TRBJ2-7; the D is unclear. Trimming stripped 3 bases from V and 4 bases from J, with 13 bases between. This CDR3 is built from 14 residues. Germline assignment: CDR1 KGHSH and CDR2 LQKENI. The CDR3 DNA reads TGTGCCAGCTCACCGACAAGAATTTGGTACGAGCAGTACTTC. Protein sequence: CASSPTRIWYEQYF.

V usage is TRBV7-9 and J usage is TRBJ1-2; no clear D gene. CDR3 length: 9 amino acids. V lost 8 bases and J lost 6, with 4 bases in between. Germline CDR1 and CDR2: SEHNR and FQNEAQ (reference sequence). CDR3 residues: CASPNGYTF. In DNA form, the CDR3 reads TGTGCCAGCCCAAATGGCTACACCTTC.

V is TRBV4-1 and J is TRBJ1-1, with D possibly being TRBD1 (6 bases). Germline lookup yields CDR1 MGHRA and CDR2 YSYEKL. This CDR3 comprises 15 residues. V dropped 0 bases and J dropped 8 bases, with 16 bases sitting between them. DNA for the CDR3: TGCGCCAGCAGCCAAGAAGGGAAACAGGGACTAGAAGCTTTCTTT. This codes for CASSQEGKQGLEAFF.

This chain joins TRBV5-1 and TRBJ2-3, with D perhaps matching TRBD2 (5 bases). The CDR3 sequence is 16 residues long. Trimming pared 3 bases from V and 2 bases from J, leaving 16 bases between. Germline V CDR1 and CDR2: SGHRS, YFSETQ. The CDR3 coding sequence is TGCGCCAGCAGCTACCCTAGTCCGGACTTCACAGATACGCAGTATTTT. This translates into CASSYPSPDFTDTQYF.

Concerning this clone itself: The sample has other DNA sequences that encode this CDR3 too. This chain connects TRBV18 to TRBJ1-5; TRBD1 might be the D (6 bases). The CDR3 has 14 amino acids. Germline V gene data show CDR1 as KGHSH and CDR2 as LQKENI. V dropped 9 bases and J dropped 1 base, with 13 bases sitting between them. The CDR3 is CASSPQGSNQPQHF. CDR3 nucleotide sequence: TGTGCCAGTTCCCCCCAGGGGAGCAATCAGCCCCAGCATTTT.

The chain is built from TRBV14 and TRBJ2-4; 14 positions agree with TRBD2. The length of the CDR3 is 17 residues. With V trimmed by 4 bases and J by 2 bases, 4 bases remained unmatched. Germline CDR1 is SGHDN and CDR2 is FVKESK. Here the CDR3 reads CASSRRLAGGTKNIQYF. CDR3 coding DNA: TGTGCCAGCAGCCGAAGACTAGCGGGAGGGACCAAAAACATTCAGTACTTC.

This chain uses TRBV4-1 with TRBJ2-7, with a possible D match to TRBD2 (5 bases). CDR1 and CDR2 from the germline V gene are MGHRA and YSYEKL. There are 14 residues in the CDR3. Trimming stripped 6 bases from V and 1 base from J, with 13 bases between. The DNA of the CDR3 is TGCGCCAGCAGACCGGGATTGCTTTCCTACGAGCAGTACTTC. Amino acid sequence: CASRPGLLSYEQYF.

The genes are TRBV6-1 and TRBJ1-3, with D hard to call. Germline V lookup: CDR1 MNHNS, CDR2 SASEGT. The length of the CDR3 is 15 residues. V gave up 1 base and J gave up 8 bases, with 15 bases separating them. CDR3 protein: CASSEVGGRMDTIYF. The DNA of the CDR3 is TGTGCCAGCAGTGAAGTAGGAGGCAGGATGGACACCATATATTTT.

This chain connects TRBV28 to TRBJ2-1; no clear D. V gave up 6 bases and J gave up 1 base, with 16 bases separating them. CDR1 and CDR2 from the germline V gene are MDHEN and SYDVKM. The CDR3 totals 16 residues. The DNA of the CDR3 is TGTGCCAGCAGGGTACGTGACTCCTTATCCTACAATGAGCAGTTCTTC. Its translation: CASRVRDSLSYNEQFF.

This sequence joins TRBV29-1 and TRBJ2-1, with TRBD1 matching 11 bases. The germline V gene encodes CDR1 SQVTM and CDR2 ANQGSEA. CDR3 length: 13 residues. V was pared by 7 bases and J by 3 bases, with 2 bases of the junction left unmatched. Here the CDR3 DNA reads TGCAGCGCGGGACAGGGGGACTACAATGAGCAGTTCTTC. Translating it yields CSAGQGDYNEQFF.

The chain couples TRBV19 to TRBJ1-1; weak D call: TRBD1 (5 bases). Trimming took off 5 bases at V and 4 bases at J, with 14 bases between the two ends. The CDR3 is 14 amino acids. Germline V gene lookup returns CDR1 LNHDA and CDR2 SQIVND (reference sequence). CDR3 in amino acids: CASSRGDRGTEAFF. The CDR3 DNA follows: TGTGCCAGTAGTCGGGGGGACCGAGGCACTGAAGCTTTCTTT.

V is TRBV28 and J is TRBJ1-2, with unresolved D. V lost 4 bases, J lost 2 bases, and 17 bases lay in between. CDR1 and CDR2 from the germline V gene are MDHEN and SYDVKM. The CDR3 covers 16 residues. CDR3 residues: CASSSLYGQQNYGYTF. CDR3 coding DNA: TGTGCCAGCAGTTCCTTGTATGGGCAGCAGAACTATGGCTACACCTTC.

The V call is TRBV28, the J call TRBJ2-1; D gene unclear. From germline, CDR1 is MDHEN and CDR2 SYDVKM. This CDR3 region has 15 residues. The V end lost 6 bases, the J end lost 4 bases, and 16 bases lay between the germline ends. CDR3 sequence (DNA): TGTGCCAGCAGCCCTGCTACAGTACCGTACAATGAGCAGTTCTTC. Residues: CASSPATVPYNEQFF.

The V gene is TRBV11-2, the J gene TRBJ2-1; D perhaps matches TRBD2 (5 bases). The CDR3 loop spans 15 amino acids. The V gene lost 1 base and the J gene lost 7 bases, with 14 bases spanning the gap. The germline V gene has CDR1 SGHAT and CDR2 FQNNGV. The CDR3 DNA follows: TGTGCCAGCAGCTTAGCCCCCAAGGAGGAGAATGAGCAGTTCTTC. This gives the protein CASSLAPKEENEQFF.

The chain links TRBV30 to TRBJ1-3; weak D call: TRBD1 (5 bases). Germline V CDR1 and CDR2: GTSNPN, SVGIG (reference sequence). Trimming stripped 0 bases from V and 2 bases from J, with 11 bases between. This CDR3 is 15 amino acids long. The CDR3 sequence is CAWSVLGEAGNTIYF. In DNA form, the CDR3 reads TGTGCCTGGAGTGTCTTAGGGGAGGCTGGAAACACCATATATTTT.

This chain links TRBV28 with TRBJ1-3; TRBD1 aligns across 7 bases. Germline values: CDR1 MDHEN, CDR2 SYDVKM. J gave up 2 bases and V 6 bases, and 4 bases lay outside the gene matches. CDR3 size: 14 residues. For the CDR3, the DNA is TGTGCCAGCAGCGAAACAGGGGCTGGAAACACCATATATTTT. Translated, it gives CASSETGAGNTIYF. Together with reference TRBV28 and TRBJ1-3, the CDR3 gives the full variable domain: DVKVTQSSRYLVKRTGEKVFLECVQDMDHENMFWYRQDPGLGLRLIYFSYDVKMKEKGDIPEGYSVSREKKERFSLILESASTNQTSMYLCASSETGAGNTIYFGEGSWLTVV.

The chain combines TRBV6-4 with TRBJ2-3; 8 bases match TRBD2. J lost 0 bases, V lost 4 bases, and 6 bases had no gene match. The germline V gene has CDR1 MRHNA and CDR2 SNTAGT. This CDR3 comprises 16 residues. CDR3 in DNA: TGTGCCAGCAGTGCCGTTAGCGGGACTAGCACAGATACGCAGTATTTT. It encodes CASSAVSGTSTDTQYF.

V is TRBV15 and J is TRBJ1-1, with D possibly matching TRBD1 (5 bases). CDR1 is LNHNV, CDR2 YYDKDF, per germline (reference sequence). CDR3 length: 16 residues. Trimming shortened V by 2 bases and J by 0 bases, and 13 bases separated the two germline ends. This CDR3 is CATSRSEDTMNTEAFF. The CDR3 DNA is TGTGCCACCAGCAGATCCGAGGACACTATGAACACTGAAGCTTTCTTT.

This rearrangement joins TRBV19 to TRBJ2-7; 14 bases agree with TRBD2. This CDR3 region has 21 residues. With V trimmed by 2 bases and J by 0 bases, 15 bases remained unmatched. Germline values: CDR1 LNHDA, CDR2 SQIVND (reference sequence). The CDR3 loop is CASSIRPHGTSGSLPSYEQYF. CDR3 sequence (DNA): TGTGCCAGTAGTATACGCCCCCATGGGACTAGCGGGAGCCTCCCCTCCTACGAGCAGTACTTC.

V is TRBV27 and J is TRBJ2-3; 8 bases line up with TRBD1. This CDR3 spans 13 amino acids. J was trimmed by 7 bases and V by 6 bases; bases with no gene match: 6. CDR1 MNHEY and CDR2 SMNVEV come from the germline V gene (reference sequence). CDR3 DNA sequence: TGTGCCAGCAGACAGGGGGTACGGAATACGCAGTATTTT. Translating gives CASRQGVRNTQYF.

The rearrangement links TRBV30 to TRBJ1-6, with D possibly being TRBD1 (5 bases). Germline lookup yields CDR1 GTSNPN and CDR2 SVGIG (reference sequence). V lost 0 bases, J lost 6 bases, and 18 bases lay in between. The CDR3 covers 17 residues. CDR3 loop: CAWSVRLRGEFNSPLHF. The CDR3 DNA is TGTGCCTGGAGTGTACGATTACGGGGGGAGTTTAATTCACCCCTCCACTTT.

The CDR3, as DNA: TGTGCCAGCAGCTTCCGCGCGGGAGCCTCTAGCACAGATACGCAGTATTTT. This translates into CASSFRAGASSTDTQYF. The chain carries TRBV5-8 and TRBJ2-3, with 7 bases lining up with TRBD2. The trim removed 2 bases at V and 0 bases at J, leaving 9 bases unmatched. CDR3 length: 17 residues. Germline V gene lookup returns CDR1 SGHTS and CDR2 YDEGEE.

The gene calls are TRBV5-1 and TRBJ2-3; D call uncertain. Germline V gene lookup returns CDR1 SGHRS and CDR2 YFSETQ. CDR3 length: 12 residues. Trimming shortened V by 1 base and J by 4 bases, and 4 bases separated the two germline ends. DNA of the CDR3: TGCGCCAGCAGCTTGACTCCAGATACGCAGTATTTT. This translates into CASSLTPDTQYF. The complete variable domain, with remaining parts taken from reference TRBV5-1 and TRBJ2-3, reads KAGVTQTPRYLIKTRGQQVTLSCSPISGHRSVSWYQQTPGQGLQFLFEYFSETQRNKGNFPGRFSGRQFSNSRSEMNVSTLELGDSALYLCASSLTPDTQYFGPGTRLTVL.